This TCR beta chain is drawn from a study of blood T cell repertoires in COVID-19 (TCRdb year 2020). With respect to the entire study: The collaborator samples originated in the United States, Italy and Spain and spanned the acute and convalescent phases of COVID-19. Where HLA class I and class II types were available, the types were taken from metadata supplied by the sample provider, not from assay-based typing. The prospective study material was composed of cDNA or gDNA derived from T cells, B-cell-depleted T cells, or PBMCs. The repertoires were made available in a free public database intended to serve as a resource for research on the immune response to SARS-CoV-2. Sample metadata almost always included a de-identified subject ID, COVID-19 status, age in years and sex. Samples came from the ongoing ImmuneRACE study (first 160 participants) plus 1,254 subjects from 6 global collaborators. Deeply sampled blood TCRbeta repertoires from subjects exposed to, actively infected with, or recovered from COVID-19 were included in the dataset. Broad study findings and their caveats: How much clinical and demographic metadata was included differed by source and by participant, and the metadata was provided uncurated.

Whole blood was collected in K2EDTA tubes by collaborating institutions according to the institutions' own protocols. Collaborator samples were shipped for TCRbeta analysis as frozen whole blood, isolated PBMCs, or DNA extracted from either sample type. TCRbeta CDR3 regions were amplified from genomic DNA using the immunoSEQ Assay, a bias-controlled multiplex PCR. Processing in the source paper ran as follows. Within the assay, amplification of reference gene primers was used to estimate how many nucleated cells each sample contained. Sequence reads were collapsed and filtered to measure the absolute abundance of every unique TCRbeta CDR3 rearrangement. For each sample, productive Simpson clonality was calculated as the square root of Simpson's diversity index across productive rearrangements. Sourced from immuneACCESS, this table was stored by TCRdb with only in-frame sequences that have V and J called. A share of the clones is absent; for the studies checked, an unresolved V gene accounts for under half, and the remainder has no known explanation. V, J and clone size were drawn from that table, and D and trimming were deduced from the DNA. The sample table records 200,000 to 250,000 clones; around 83% of these occur just once. 7.4% of the sample is taken by the ten largest.

Counted from cysteine to phenylalanine, this CDR3 has 18 amino acids. Of all the DNA, just the CDR3 is kept, 54 bases in frame from base 1. CDR1 and CDR2 are drawn from the germline V gene (reference sequence): LGHDT, YNNKEL. For this chain, trimming is 2 bases at the V end and 5 bases at the J end, and the number of junction bases without a gene match is 11. This clone was found once. Its recognized antigen is unknown. Base qualities are not recorded, but no much larger clone differs from it by a single base. Specimen: peripheral blood. The TCR was taken from a woman between 50 and 59 years old with acute or convalescent COVID-19. The chain joins TRBV3-1 (or the pseudogene TRBV3-2) to TRBJ2-2; 10 central bases correspond to TRBD1. The nucleotide sequence is given as TGTGCCAGCAGCCAAACCACCCGGGACAGGGGTTTGACCGGGGAGCTGTTTTTT. Its protein reads: CASSQTTRDRGLTGELFF.